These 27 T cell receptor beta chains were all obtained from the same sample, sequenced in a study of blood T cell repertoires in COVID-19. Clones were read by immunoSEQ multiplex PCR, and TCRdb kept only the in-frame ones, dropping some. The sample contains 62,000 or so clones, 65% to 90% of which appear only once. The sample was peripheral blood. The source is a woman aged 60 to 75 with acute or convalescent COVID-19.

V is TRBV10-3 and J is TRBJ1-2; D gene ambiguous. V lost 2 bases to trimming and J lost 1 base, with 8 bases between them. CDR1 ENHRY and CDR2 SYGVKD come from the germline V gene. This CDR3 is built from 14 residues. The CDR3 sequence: CAISEQADNYGYTF. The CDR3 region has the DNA TGTGCCATCAGTGAGCAGGCCGATAACTATGGCTACACCTTC.

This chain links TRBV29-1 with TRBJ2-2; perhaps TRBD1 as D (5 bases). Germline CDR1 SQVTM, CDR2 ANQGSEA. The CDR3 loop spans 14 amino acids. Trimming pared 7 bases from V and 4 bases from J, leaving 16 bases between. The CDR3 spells CSARKGSTTGELFF. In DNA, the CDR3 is TGCAGCGCTCGAAAGGGGTCTACCACCGGGGAGCTGTTTTTT.

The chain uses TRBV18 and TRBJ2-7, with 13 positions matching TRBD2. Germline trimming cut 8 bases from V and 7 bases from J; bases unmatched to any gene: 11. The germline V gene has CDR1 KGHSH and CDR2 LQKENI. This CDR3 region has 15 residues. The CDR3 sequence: CASGGGLAGVGEQYF. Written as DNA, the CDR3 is TGTGCCAGCGGGGGCGGACTAGCGGGAGTTGGGGAGCAGTACTTC.

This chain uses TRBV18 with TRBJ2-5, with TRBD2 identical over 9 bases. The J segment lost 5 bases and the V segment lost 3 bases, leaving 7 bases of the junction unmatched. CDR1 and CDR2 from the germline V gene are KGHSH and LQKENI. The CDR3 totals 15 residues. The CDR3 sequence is CASSPRSGSGETQYF. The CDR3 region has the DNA TGTGCCAGCTCACCCCGTAGCGGGAGTGGGGAGACCCAGTACTTC.

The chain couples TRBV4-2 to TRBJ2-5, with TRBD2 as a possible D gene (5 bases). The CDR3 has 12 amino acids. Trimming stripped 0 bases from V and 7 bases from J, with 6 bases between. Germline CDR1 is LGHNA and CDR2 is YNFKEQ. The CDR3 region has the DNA TGTGCCAGCAGCCAAGATGGGAGGACCCAGTACTTC. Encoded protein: CASSQDGRTQYF.

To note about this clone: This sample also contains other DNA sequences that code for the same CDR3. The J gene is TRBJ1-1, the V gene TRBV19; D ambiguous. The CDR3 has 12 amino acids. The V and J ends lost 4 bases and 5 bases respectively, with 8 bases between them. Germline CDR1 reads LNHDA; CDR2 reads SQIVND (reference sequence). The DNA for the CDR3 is TGTGCCAGTAGTAGGCGGGGAACTGAAGCTTTCTTT. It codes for CASSRRGTEAFF.

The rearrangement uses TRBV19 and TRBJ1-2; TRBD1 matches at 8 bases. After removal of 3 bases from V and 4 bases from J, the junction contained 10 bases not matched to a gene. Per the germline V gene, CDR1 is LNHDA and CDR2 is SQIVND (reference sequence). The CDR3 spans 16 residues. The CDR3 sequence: CASSMDRELARYGYTF. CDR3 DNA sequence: TGTGCCAGTAGTATGGACAGGGAACTCGCTCGCTATGGCTACACCTTC.

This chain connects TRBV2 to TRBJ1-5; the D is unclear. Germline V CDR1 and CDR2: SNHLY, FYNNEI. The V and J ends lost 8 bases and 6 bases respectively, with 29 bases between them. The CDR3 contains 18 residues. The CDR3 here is CASGKFNPTVVGSQPQHF. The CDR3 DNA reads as TGTGCCAGCGGTAAATTCAATCCGACCGTGGTCGGGAGTCAGCCCCAGCATTTT.

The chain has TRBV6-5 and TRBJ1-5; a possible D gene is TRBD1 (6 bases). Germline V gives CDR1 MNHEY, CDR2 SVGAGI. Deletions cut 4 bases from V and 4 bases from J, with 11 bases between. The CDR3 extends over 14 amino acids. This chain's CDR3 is CASSSRQVNQPQHF. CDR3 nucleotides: TGTGCCAGCAGTTCCCGACAGGTTAATCAGCCCCAGCATTTT.

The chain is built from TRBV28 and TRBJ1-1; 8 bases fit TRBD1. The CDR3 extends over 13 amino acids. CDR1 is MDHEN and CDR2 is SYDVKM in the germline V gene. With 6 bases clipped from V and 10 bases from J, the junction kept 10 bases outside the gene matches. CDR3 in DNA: TGTGCCAGCAGCCAAACAGGGGGAAGGGGAGCTTTCTTT. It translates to CASSQTGGRGAFF.

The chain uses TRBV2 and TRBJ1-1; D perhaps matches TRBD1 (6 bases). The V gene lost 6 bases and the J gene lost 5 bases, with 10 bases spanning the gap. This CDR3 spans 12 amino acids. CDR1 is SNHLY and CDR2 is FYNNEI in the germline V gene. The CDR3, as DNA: TGTGCCAGCAGCATACAGGGTACTGAAGCTTTCTTT. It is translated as CASSIQGTEAFF.

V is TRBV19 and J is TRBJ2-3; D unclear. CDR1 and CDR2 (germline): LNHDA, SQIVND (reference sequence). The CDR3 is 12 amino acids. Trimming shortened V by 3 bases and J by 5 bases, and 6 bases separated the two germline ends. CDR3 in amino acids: CASSMVRDTQYF. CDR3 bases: TGTGCCAGTAGTATGGTGAGAGATACGCAGTATTTT.

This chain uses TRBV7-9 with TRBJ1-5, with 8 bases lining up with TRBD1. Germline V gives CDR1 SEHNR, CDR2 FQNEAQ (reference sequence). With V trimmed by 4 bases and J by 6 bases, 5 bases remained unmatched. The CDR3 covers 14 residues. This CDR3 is CASSSQGASQPQHF. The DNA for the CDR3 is TGTGCCAGCAGCTCGCAGGGGGCAAGTCAGCCCCAGCATTTT.

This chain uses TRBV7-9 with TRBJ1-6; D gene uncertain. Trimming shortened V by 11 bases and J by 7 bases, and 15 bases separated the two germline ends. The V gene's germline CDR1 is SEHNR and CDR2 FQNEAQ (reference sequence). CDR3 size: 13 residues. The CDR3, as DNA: TGTGCCGGGGAGGACTCCAAAAATTCACCCCTCCACTTT. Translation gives CAGEDSKNSPLHF.

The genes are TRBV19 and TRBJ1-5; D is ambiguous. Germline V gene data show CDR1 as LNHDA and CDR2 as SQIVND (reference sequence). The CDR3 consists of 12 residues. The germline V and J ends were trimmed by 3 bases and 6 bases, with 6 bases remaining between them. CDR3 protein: CASSIFGQPQHF. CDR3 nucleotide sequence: TGTGCCAGTAGTATTTTCGGTCAGCCCCAGCATTTT.

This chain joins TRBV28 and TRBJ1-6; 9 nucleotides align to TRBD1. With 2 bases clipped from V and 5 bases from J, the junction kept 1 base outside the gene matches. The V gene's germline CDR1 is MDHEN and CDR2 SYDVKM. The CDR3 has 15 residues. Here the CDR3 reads CASSLRQGDNSPLHF. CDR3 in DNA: TGTGCCAGCAGTTTACGACAGGGGGATAATTCACCCCTCCACTTT.

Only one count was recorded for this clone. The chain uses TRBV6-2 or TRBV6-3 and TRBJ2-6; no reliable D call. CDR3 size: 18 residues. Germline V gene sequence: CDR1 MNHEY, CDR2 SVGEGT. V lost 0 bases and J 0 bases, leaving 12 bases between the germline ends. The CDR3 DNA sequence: TGTGCCAGCAGTTACTCGACAATGCTCGACTCTGGGGCCAACGTCCTGACTTTC. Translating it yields CASSYSTMLDSGANVLTF.

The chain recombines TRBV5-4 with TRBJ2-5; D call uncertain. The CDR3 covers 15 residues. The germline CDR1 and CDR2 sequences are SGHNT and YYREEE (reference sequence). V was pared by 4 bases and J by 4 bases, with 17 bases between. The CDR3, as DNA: TGTGCCAGCAGCCCCGATGGAATGAGACTAGAGACCCAGTACTTC. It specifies CASSPDGMRLETQYF.

The CDR3 DNA sequence: TGCGCCAGCAGCCAAGAGGAGGGGGCGGACACGTTTCAGAATCAGCCCCAGCATTTT. Translated, it gives CASSQEEGADTFQNQPQHF. J is TRBJ1-5 and V is TRBV4-1, with 7 bases lining up with TRBD1. The CDR3 runs 19 residues. Germline lookup yields CDR1 MGHRA and CDR2 YSYEKL. Trimming at V came to 0 bases and at J to 4 bases, leaving 15 bases not matched to a gene.

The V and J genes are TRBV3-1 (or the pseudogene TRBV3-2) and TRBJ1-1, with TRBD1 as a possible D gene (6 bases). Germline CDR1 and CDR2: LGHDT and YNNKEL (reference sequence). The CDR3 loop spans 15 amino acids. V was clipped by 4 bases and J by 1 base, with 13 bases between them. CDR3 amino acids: CASSPRQEWNTEAFF. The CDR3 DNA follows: TGTGCCAGCAGCCCGCGACAGGAATGGAACACTGAAGCTTTCTTT.

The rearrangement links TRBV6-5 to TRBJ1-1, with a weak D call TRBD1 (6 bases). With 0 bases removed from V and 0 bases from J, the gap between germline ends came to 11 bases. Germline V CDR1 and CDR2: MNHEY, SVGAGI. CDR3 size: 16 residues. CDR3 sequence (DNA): TGTGCCAGCAGTTACTCCCGGACAGAGATGAACACTGAAGCTTTCTTT. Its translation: CASSYSRTEMNTEAFF.

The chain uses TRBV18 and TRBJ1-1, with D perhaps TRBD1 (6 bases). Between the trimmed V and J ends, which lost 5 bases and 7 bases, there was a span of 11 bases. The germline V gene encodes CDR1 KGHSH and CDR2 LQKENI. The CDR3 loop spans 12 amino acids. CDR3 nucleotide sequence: TGTGCCAGCTCAGAACTAGGGGGTGAAGCTTTCTTT. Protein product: CASSELGGEAFF.

The CDR3 DNA is TGTGCCAGTAGTATCACAGGGCAAGACAATCAGCCCCAGCATTTT. This sequence encodes CASSITGQDNQPQHF. This sequence joins TRBV19 and TRBJ1-5; maybe TRBD1 (6 bases). CDR3 length: 15 residues. Germline CDR1 is LNHDA and CDR2 is SQIVND (reference sequence). Trimming pared 3 bases from V and 3 bases from J, leaving 12 bases between.

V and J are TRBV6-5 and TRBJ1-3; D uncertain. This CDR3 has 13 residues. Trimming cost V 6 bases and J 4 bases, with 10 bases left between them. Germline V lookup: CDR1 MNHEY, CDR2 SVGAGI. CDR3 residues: CASSTEQGNTIYF. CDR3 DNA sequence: TGTGCCAGCAGCACGGAACAGGGAAACACCATATATTTT.

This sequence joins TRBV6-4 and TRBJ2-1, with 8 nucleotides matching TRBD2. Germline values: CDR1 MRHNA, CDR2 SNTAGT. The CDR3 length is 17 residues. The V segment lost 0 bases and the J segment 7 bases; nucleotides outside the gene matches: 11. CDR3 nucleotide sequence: TGTGCCAGCAGTGACTCAGAGGCGGGGGGCCATATTAATGAGCAGTTCTTC. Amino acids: CASSDSEAGGHINEQFF.

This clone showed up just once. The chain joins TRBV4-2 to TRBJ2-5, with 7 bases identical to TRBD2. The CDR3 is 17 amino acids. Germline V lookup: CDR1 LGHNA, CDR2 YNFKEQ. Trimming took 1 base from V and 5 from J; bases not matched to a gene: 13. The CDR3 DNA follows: TGTGCCAGCAGCCAAGTTTCGGGGACCCACGGGGGGGAGACCCAGTACTTC. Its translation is CASSQVSGTHGGETQYF.

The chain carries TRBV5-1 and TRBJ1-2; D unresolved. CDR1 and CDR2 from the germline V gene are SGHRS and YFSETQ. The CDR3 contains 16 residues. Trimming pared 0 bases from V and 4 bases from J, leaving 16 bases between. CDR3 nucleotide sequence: TGCGCCAGCAGCTTGGATGACGGACGGGGAGGCTATGGCTACACCTTC. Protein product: CASSLDDGRGGYGYTF.